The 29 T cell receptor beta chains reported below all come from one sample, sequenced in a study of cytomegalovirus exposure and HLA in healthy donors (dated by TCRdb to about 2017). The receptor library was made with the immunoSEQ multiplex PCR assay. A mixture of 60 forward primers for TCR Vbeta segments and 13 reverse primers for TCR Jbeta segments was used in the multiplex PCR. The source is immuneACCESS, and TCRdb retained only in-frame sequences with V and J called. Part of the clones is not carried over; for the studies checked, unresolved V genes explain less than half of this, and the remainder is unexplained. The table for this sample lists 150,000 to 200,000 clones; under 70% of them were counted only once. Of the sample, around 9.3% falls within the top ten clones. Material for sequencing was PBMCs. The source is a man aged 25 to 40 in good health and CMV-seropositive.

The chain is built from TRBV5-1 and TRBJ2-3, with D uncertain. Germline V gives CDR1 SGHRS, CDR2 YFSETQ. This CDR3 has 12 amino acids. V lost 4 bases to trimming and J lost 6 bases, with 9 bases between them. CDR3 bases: TGCGCCAGCAGCCCCGTGGAGGATACGCAGTATTTT. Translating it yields CASSPVEDTQYF.

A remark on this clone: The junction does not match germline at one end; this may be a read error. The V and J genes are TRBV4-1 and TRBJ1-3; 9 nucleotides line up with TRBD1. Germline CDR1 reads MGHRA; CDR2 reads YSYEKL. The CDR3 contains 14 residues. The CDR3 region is CASSHSGTGLPSHF. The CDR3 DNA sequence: TGCGCCAGCAGCCATTCCGGGACAGGGTTGCCATCACATTTT.

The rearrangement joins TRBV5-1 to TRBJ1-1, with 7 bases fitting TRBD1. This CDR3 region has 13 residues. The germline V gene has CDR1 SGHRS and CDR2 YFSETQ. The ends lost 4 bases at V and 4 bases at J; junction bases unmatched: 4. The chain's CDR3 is CASSEDRATEAFF. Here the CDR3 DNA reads TGCGCCAGCAGCGAAGACAGGGCCACTGAAGCTTTCTTT.

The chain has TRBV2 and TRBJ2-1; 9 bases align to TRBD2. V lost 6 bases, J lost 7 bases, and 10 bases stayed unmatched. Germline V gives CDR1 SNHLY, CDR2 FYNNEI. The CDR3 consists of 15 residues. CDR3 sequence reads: CASRLRLAAGNEQFF. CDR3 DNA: TGTGCCAGCAGATTACGACTAGCGGCAGGGAATGAGCAGTTCTTC.

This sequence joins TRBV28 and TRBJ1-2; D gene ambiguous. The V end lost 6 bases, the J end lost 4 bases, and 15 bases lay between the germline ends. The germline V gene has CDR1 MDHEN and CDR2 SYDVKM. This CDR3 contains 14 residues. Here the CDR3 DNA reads TGTGCCAGCAGGCTACAGCAAGAACTCTATGGCTACACCTTC. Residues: CASRLQQELYGYTF.

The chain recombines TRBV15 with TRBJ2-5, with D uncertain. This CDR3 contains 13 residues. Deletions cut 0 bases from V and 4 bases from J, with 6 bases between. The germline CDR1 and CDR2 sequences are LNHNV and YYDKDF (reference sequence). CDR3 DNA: TGTGCCACCAGCAGAGATTTCTTAGAGACCCAGTACTTC. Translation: CATSRDFLETQYF.

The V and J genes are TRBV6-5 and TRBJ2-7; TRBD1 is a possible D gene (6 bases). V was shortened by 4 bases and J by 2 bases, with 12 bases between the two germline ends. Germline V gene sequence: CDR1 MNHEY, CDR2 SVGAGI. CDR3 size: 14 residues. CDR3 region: CASSSRQAAYEQYF. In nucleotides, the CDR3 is TGTGCCAGCAGTTCTAGACAGGCCGCCTACGAGCAGTACTTC.

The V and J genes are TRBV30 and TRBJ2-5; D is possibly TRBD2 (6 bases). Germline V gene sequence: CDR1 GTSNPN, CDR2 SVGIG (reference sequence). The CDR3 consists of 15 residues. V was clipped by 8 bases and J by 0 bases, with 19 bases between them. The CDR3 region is CAHDLEGGNQETQYF. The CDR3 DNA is TGTGCCCACGACCTGGAGGGAGGCAACCAAGAGACCCAGTACTTC.

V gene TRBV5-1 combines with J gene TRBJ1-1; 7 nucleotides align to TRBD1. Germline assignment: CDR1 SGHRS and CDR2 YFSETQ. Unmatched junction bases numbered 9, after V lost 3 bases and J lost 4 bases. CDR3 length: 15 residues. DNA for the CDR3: TGCGCCAGCAGCTACGGACAGGCCGGGGGCACTGAAGCTTTCTTT. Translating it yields CASSYGQAGGTEAFF. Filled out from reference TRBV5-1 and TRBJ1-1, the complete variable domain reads KAGVTQTPRYLIKTRGQQVTLSCSPISGHRSVSWYQQTPGQGLQFLFEYFSETQRNKGNFPGRFSGRQFSNSRSEMNVSTLELGDSALYLCASSYGQAGGTEAFFGQGTRLTVV.

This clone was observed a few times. Here the CDR3 reads CASGSTGGIRTDTQYF. CDR3 coding DNA: TGTGCTAGTGGCTCGACCGGCGGAATAAGGACAGATACGCAGTATTTT. The chain carries TRBV12-5 and TRBJ2-3; unclear D gene. This CDR3 region has 16 residues. Germline lookup yields CDR1 LGHNT and CDR2 FRNRAP. Trimming cost V 6 bases and J 3 bases, with 19 bases left between them.

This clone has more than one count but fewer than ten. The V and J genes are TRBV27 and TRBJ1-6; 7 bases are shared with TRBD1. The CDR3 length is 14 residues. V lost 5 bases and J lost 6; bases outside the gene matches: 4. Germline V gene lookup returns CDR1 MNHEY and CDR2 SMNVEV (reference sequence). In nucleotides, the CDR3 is TGTGCCAGCAGTCCGGGACAGTTTAATTCACCCCTCCACTTT. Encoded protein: CASSPGQFNSPLHF.

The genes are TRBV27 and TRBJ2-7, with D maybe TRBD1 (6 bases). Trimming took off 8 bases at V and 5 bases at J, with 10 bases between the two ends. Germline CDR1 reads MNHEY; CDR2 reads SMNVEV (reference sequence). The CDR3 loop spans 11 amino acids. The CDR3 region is CASGQGNEQYF. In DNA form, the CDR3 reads TGTGCCAGCGGCCAGGGGAACGAGCAGTACTTC.

DNA for the CDR3: TGTGCCAGCAGTACCTCAGGACAGGGGAGCACTGAAGCTTTCTTT. Translating it yields CASSTSGQGSTEAFF. The V gene is TRBV28, the J gene TRBJ1-1; 9 bases map to TRBD1. The CDR3 is 15 residues long. The V segment lost 5 bases and the J segment 4 bases; nucleotides outside the gene matches: 8. Germline V lookup: CDR1 MDHEN, CDR2 SYDVKM.

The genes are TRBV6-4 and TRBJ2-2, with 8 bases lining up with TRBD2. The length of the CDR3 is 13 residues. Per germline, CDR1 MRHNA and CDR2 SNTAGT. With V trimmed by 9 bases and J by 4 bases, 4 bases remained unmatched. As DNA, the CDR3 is TGTGCCAGACGGGGGGGGGTCACCGGGGAGCTGTTTTTT. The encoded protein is CARRGGVTGELFF.

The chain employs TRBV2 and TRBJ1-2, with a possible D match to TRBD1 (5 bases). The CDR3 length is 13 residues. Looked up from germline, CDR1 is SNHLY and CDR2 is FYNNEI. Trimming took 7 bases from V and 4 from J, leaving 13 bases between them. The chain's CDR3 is CASTSTAGYGYTF. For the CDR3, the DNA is TGTGCCAGCACTTCGACAGCGGGCTATGGCTACACCTTC.

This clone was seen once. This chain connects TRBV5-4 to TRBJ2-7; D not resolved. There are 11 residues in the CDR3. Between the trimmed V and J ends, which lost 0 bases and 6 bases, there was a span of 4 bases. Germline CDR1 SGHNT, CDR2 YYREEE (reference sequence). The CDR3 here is CASSLAGEQYF. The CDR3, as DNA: TGTGCCAGCAGCTTGGCCGGCGAGCAGTACTTC.

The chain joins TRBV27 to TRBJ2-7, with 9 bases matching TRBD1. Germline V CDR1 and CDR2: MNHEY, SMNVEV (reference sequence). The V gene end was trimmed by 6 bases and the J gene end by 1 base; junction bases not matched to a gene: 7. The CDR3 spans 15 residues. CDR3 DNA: TGTGCCAGCAGCGCGGGGACAGGGCTGTCCTACGAGCAGTACTTC. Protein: CASSAGTGLSYEQYF.

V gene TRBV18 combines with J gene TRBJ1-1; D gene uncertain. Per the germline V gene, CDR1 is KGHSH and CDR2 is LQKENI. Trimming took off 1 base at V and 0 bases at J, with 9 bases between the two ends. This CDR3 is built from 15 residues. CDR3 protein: CASSPRELMNTEAFF. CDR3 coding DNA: TGTGCCAGCTCACCACGAGAGCTGATGAACACTGAAGCTTTCTTT.

The CDR3 reads CASSRGNTEAFF. CDR3 in DNA: TGTGCCAGCAGTCGGGGGAACACTGAAGCTTTCTTT. V usage is TRBV6-1 and J usage is TRBJ1-1, with unresolved D. The CDR3 loop spans 12 amino acids. CDR1 and CDR2 from the germline V gene are MNHNS and SASEGT. The ends were cut back, 5 bases at V and 1 base at J, with 5 bases in the middle.

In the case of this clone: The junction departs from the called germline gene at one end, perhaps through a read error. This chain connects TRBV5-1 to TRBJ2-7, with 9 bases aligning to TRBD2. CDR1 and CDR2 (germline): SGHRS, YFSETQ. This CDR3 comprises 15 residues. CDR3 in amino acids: CASTLAGEWIYERYF. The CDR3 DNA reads TGCGCCAGCACCTTAGCGGGAGAATGGATCTACGAGCGGTACTTC.

For the CDR3, the DNA is TGTGCCAGCGGATCAGGACTAGCCCCGCCTGAGACCCAGTACTTC. Translating it yields CASGSGLAPPETQYF. The chain uses TRBV5-5 and TRBJ2-5; 8 nucleotides align to TRBD2. Germline V lookup: CDR1 SGHKS, CDR2 YYEKEE (reference sequence). J lost 5 bases, V lost 7 bases, and 13 bases had no gene match. CDR3 size: 15 residues. The full variable domain, in which reference TRBV5-5 and TRBJ2-5 provide the parts outside the CDR3, is DAGVTQSPTHLIKTRGQQVTLRCSPISGHKSVSWYQQVLGQGPQFIFQYYEKEERGRGNFPDRFSARQFPNYSSELNVNALLLGDSALYLCASGSGLAPPETQYFGPGTRLLVL.

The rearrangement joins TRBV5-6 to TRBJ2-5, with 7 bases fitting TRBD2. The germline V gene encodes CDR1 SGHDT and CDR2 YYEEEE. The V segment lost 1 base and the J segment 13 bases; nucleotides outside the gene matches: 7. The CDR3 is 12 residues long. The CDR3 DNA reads TGTGCCAGCAGCTTGCGGCGGGAGTGGGGGTACTTC. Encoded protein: CASSLRREWGYF.

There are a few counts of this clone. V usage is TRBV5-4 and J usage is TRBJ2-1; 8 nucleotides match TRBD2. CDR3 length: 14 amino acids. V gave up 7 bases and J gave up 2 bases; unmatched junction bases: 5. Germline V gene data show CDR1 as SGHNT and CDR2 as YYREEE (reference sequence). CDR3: CASGFSGAYNEQFF. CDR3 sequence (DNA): TGTGCCAGCGGTTTTAGCGGGGCCTACAATGAGCAGTTCTTC.

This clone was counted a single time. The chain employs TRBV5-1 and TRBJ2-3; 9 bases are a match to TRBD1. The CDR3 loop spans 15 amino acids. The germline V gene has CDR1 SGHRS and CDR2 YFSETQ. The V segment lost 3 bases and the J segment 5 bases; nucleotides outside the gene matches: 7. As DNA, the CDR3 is TGCGCCAGCAGCTCCGGGACAGGGCAAATAGATACGCAGTATTTT. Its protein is CASSSGTGQIDTQYF. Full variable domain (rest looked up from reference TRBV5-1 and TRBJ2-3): KAGVTQTPRYLIKTRGQQVTLSCSPISGHRSVSWYQQTPGQGLQFLFEYFSETQRNKGNFPGRFSGRQFSNSRSEMNVSTLELGDSALYLCASSSGTGQIDTQYFGPGTRLTVL.

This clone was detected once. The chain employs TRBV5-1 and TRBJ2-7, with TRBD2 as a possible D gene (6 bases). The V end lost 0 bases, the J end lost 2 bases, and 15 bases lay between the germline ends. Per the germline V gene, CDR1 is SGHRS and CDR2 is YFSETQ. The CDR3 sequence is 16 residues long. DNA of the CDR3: TGCGCCAGCAGCTTGGCCACGGGACTGCCAACCTACGAGCAGTACTTC. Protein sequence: CASSLATGLPTYEQYF.

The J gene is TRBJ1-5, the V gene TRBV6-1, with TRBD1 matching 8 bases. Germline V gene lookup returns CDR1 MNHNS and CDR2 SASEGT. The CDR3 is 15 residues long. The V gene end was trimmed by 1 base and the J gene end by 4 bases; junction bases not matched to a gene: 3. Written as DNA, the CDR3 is TGTGCCAGCAGTGAAGGGACAGGGAAAAATCAGCCCCAGCATTTT. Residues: CASSEGTGKNQPQHF.

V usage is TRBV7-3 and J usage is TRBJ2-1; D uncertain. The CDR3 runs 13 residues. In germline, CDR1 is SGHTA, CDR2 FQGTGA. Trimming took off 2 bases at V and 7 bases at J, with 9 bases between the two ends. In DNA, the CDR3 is TGTGCCAGCAGCTTATTCGTCGGGAATGAGCAGTTCTTC. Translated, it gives CASSLFVGNEQFF.

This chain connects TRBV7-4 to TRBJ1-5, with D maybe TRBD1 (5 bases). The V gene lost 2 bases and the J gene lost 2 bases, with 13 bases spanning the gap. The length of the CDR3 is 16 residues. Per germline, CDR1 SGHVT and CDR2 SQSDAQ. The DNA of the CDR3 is TGTGCCAGCAGCTTAACTATAGGGGAGGGCAATCAGCCCCAGCATTTT. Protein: CASSLTIGEGNQPQHF.

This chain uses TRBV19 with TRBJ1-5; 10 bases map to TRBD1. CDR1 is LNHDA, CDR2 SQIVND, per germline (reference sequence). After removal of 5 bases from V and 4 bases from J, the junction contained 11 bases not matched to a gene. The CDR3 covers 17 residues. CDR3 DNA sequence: TGTGCCAGTAGTCCGCAACCCCCGGGACAGGGGAATCAGCCCCAGCATTTT. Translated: CASSPQPPGQGNQPQHF.